This TCR beta chain was sequenced for a study of CD8 T cells in Susac syndrome. Random hexamers were used to reverse transcribe an amount of about 0.45 to 1 ug RNA. TCRdb redid the calling of the immunoSEQ multiplex PCR reads with MiXCR, one entry per CDR3 protein. Of some 130,000 distinct CDR3 sequences in the sample, roughly 96% were seen once. From germline, CDR1 is SGHRS and CDR2 YFSETQ. The CDR3 runs to 14 residues. The V end lost 0 bases, the J end lost 7 bases, and 12 bases lay between the germline ends. Sequencing was carried out using CD4+ T cells from PBMCs. The chain couples TRBV5-1 to TRBJ2-3; D may be TRBD1 (5 bases). This clonotype originated in a human donor in good health. The CDR3 DNA reads as TGCGCCAGCAGCTTGGCTAAGGGGATCTATACGCAGTATTTT. Its protein product is CASSLAKGIYTQYF. The variable domain in full, with the rest retrieved from reference TRBV5-1 and TRBJ2-3, is KAGVTQTPRYLIKTRGQQVTLSCSPISGHRSVSWYQQTPGQGLQFLFEYFSETQRNKGNFPGRFSGRQFSNSRSEMNVSTLELGDSALYLCASSLAKGIYTQYFGPGTRLTVL.